In its sample, the clone carrying this TCR beta chain was seen once. Its antigen is currently unknown. This entry comes from a study of T cell repertoires in cytomegalovirus infection. Study results and caveats: Summed public TCR beta family frequency identified CMV carriers bearing the relevant HLA.

TCRdb passed the reads through MiXCR, listing each CDR3 protein once. The sample holds about half a million distinct CDR3 sequences, 25% to 35% seen once. CDR1 and CDR2 from the germline V gene are SGHTA and FQGNSA. The CDR3 contains 16 residues. V lost 3 bases, J lost 2 bases, and 15 bases lay in between. This clonotype was sampled from a human donor in good health (CMV status not recorded). Some clones in this sample may be carry-over from other donors' samples. The sequenced sample was cultured PBMCs, obtained from culture after CMV antigen stimulation. This chain joins TRBV7-2 and TRBJ2-3; weak D call: TRBD1 (6 bases). The CDR3: CASSFLRWTATDTQYF. The CDR3 region has the DNA TGTGCCAGCAGCTTCCTCCGGTGGACAGCCACAGATACGCAGTATTTT. Supplemented by reference TRBV7-2 and TRBJ2-3, the full variable domain reads GAGVSQSPSNKVTEKGKDVELRCDPISGHTALYWYRQSLGQGLEFLIYFQGNSAPDKSGLPSDRFSAERTGGSVSTLTIQRTQQEDSAVYLCASSFLRWTATDTQYFGPGTRLTVL.